This is a list of T cell receptor beta chains from one sample in a study of memory CD4+ T cells and cytomegalovirus serostatus. Assay: immunoSEQ multiplex PCR; the TCRdb copy retains only in-frame clones and omits some. The table includes about 100,000 clones, 75% to 85% detected once. The sequenced material came from memory CD4+ T cells from blood. The receptors here all came from an adult in good health and CMV-seropositive. CDR3s leave out the opening cysteine and the closing phenylalanine or tryptophan. A D gene is named only where the DNA matches it firmly.

v_call | d_call | cdr3_aa
TRBV6-6 | - | ASSYGAALGGYT
TRBV5-8 | - | ASSLGWTDTQY
TRBV29-1 | - | SVEASEGDTQY
TRBV11-2 | - | ASSPRGFIVQEKLF
TRBV27 | TRBD1 | ASSRDRTAYEQY
TRBV28 | - | ASSKGGNTIY
TRBV6-1 | TRBD1 | ASRGQGANEQF
TRBV29-1 | - | SVYGAGQY
TRBV10-2 | TRBD1 | ASSESDRTGSNEQF
TRBV5-4 | TRBD1 | ASSPPGGNTEAF
TRBV5-1 | - | ASSFGGMRNTEAF
TRBV6-5 | TRBD1 | ASSWGTDNEQF
TRBV5-1 | - | ASSLMGGGTEAF
TRBV28 | - | ASSLTAGPPYNEQF
TRBV4-2 | - | ASSQGYKNTEAF
TRBV19 | - | ASSISDLTGQY
TRBV7-8 | - | ASSSAVRNTGELF
TRBV6-5 | - | ASTRSSAGDTEAF
TRBV11-3 | TRBD2 | ASSSGGGNEQF
TRBV5-1 | - | ASSSDGDMNTEAF
TRBV19 | - | ASTEWRAQTYGELF
TRBV7-8 | - | ASSPTRGTGNTIY